This TCR beta chain was sequenced in a study of early stage breast cancer tumors. Findings of the study overall: Compared with adjacent normal breast tissue, tumors showed roughly 2.5-fold greater T cell density and higher clonality.

Profiled with immunoSEQ multiplex PCR; TCRdb holds only in-frame clones, not every one. The table records about 72,000 clones, more than 60% of them present only once. Regarding this clone: The antigen is not known.

V lost 5 bases and J 7 bases, leaving 13 bases between the germline ends. This CDR3 comprises 13 residues. Germline CDR1 and CDR2: SGHNT and YYREEE (reference sequence). The V and J genes are TRBV5-4 and TRBJ2-1; TRBD1 might be the D (6 bases). Source material: blood. The sequence derives from a person aged 55 to 75 with breast cancer. The CDR3 DNA sequence: TGTGCCAGCAGGGCCTTGGGGGCAAATGAGCAGTTCTTC. As protein: CASRALGANEQFF.